Below are 8 T cell receptor beta chains sequenced from a single sample in a study of blood T cell repertoires in COVID-19. Here immunoSEQ multiplex PCR was the method, and the copy in TCRdb shows in-frame clones only, minus some. The sample contains over 90,000 clones, 90% of which appear only once. The sequenced sample was peripheral blood. Source of these receptors: a man aged 50-60 years with acute or convalescent COVID-19.

The chain has TRBV6-5 and TRBJ2-4, with a possible D match to TRBD2 (6 bases). CDR1 is MNHEY, CDR2 SVGAGI, per germline. The CDR3 is made up of 15 amino acids. V was cut by 6 bases and J by 4 bases, with 16 bases left in between. The CDR3 bases are TGTGCCAGCAGGGACCCGGCCGGGGGTAAAAACATTCAGTACTTC. Its protein product is CASRDPAGGKNIQYF.

This clone was counted between two and nine times. The chain is built from TRBV9 and TRBJ1-2; no clear D. Deletions cut 0 bases from V and 5 bases from J, with 11 bases between. The CDR3 consists of 14 residues. Germline V lookup: CDR1 SGDLS, CDR2 YYNGEE. CDR3 protein: CASSVDGASYGYTF. The CDR3, as DNA: TGTGCCAGCAGCGTAGACGGTGCTTCTTATGGCTACACCTTC. Complete variable domain (other parts from reference TRBV9 and TRBJ1-2): DSGVTQTPKHLITATGQRVTLRCSPRSGDLSVYWYQQSLDQGLQFLIQYYNGEERAKGNILERFSAQQFPDLHSELNLSSLELGDSALYFCASSVDGASYGYTFGSGTRLTVV.

This clone has only one observation. The V call is TRBV19, the J call TRBJ2-5; 8 bases match TRBD2. The CDR3 contains 15 residues. With V trimmed by 10 bases and J by 0 bases, 10 bases remained unmatched. Germline lookup yields CDR1 LNHDA and CDR2 SQIVND (reference sequence). As DNA, the CDR3 is TGTGCCACCAGGCGGGGGGCCGGGGACCAAGAGACCCAGTACTTC. Protein sequence: CATRRGAGDQETQYF.

V usage is TRBV9 and J usage is TRBJ2-4; the D gene is possibly TRBD1 (7 bases). Germline lookup yields CDR1 SGDLS and CDR2 YYNGEE. The CDR3 totals 14 residues. Trimming removed 4 bases at V and 8 bases at J, with 16 bases between. CDR3 residues: CASSFNPRGDIQYF. CDR3 DNA sequence: TGTGCCAGCAGCTTCAACCCCAGGGGGGACATTCAGTACTTC.

The gene calls are TRBV30 and TRBJ2-5; 8 bases align to TRBD2. J gave up 5 bases and V 7 bases, and 6 bases lay outside the gene matches. The CDR3 runs 12 residues. Germline-derived CDR1 and CDR2 are GTSNPN and SVGIG (reference sequence). CDR3 nucleotides: TGTGCCTCTCAGCGGGAGTGGGAGACCCAGTACTTC. Translating it yields CASQREWETQYF.

The CDR3 loop reads CASSRKGTSAFYNEQFF. For the CDR3, the DNA is TGTGCCAGCAGCCGAAAGGGGACTAGCGCATTTTACAATGAGCAGTTCTTC. The rearrangement joins TRBV13 to TRBJ2-1; 10 bases fit TRBD2. With V trimmed by 5 bases and J by 4 bases, 11 bases remained unmatched. This CDR3 has 17 amino acids. CDR1 and CDR2 (germline): PRHDT, FYEKMQ (reference sequence).

V and J are TRBV3-1 (or the pseudogene TRBV3-2) and TRBJ2-7; D might be TRBD2 (6 bases). From germline, CDR1 is LGHDT and CDR2 YNNKEL (reference sequence). Trimming took 3 bases from V and 7 from J, leaving 19 bases between them. The CDR3 length is 15 residues. The CDR3 is CASSQVRAPAGEQYF. The DNA for the CDR3 is TGTGCCAGCAGCCAGGTCCGGGCCCCGGCGGGAGAGCAGTACTTC.

The genes are TRBV5-1 and TRBJ2-2; tentatively, D is TRBD1 (6 bases). CDR3 length: 15 residues. Germline lookup yields CDR1 SGHRS and CDR2 YFSETQ. The V and J ends lost 4 bases and 6 bases respectively, with 16 bases between them. The CDR3 loop reads CASSPPLGGSGELFF. The CDR3 region has the DNA TGCGCCAGCAGCCCCCCCTTAGGGGGATCCGGGGAGCTGTTTTTT.